The rows below give T cell receptor beta chains drawn from one sample of a study of T-cell memory formation after mild COVID-19. A single record per CDR3 protein comes from TCRdb applying MiXCR to the 5' RACE reads. The data show roughly 130,000 distinct CDR3 sequences, approximately 15% seen once. Sequencing used PBMCs or a T cell subset sorted from them (not recorded which). These receptors all come from a young man who had mild COVID-19 (a few samples of this study predate the infection). Cell type and time point are not known. CDR3s include the opening cysteine and the closing phenylalanine or tryptophan. The D gene is left open where the match is weak. Clone sizes are given selectively: once, few, many, or a class where the clone is expanded.

d_call	v_call	j_call	clone_size	cdr3_aa	cdr3_nt
TRBD1	TRBV12-3/TRBV12-4	TRBJ1-5	NA	CASSRTGGRNQPQHF	TGTGCCAGCAGCCGGACAGGGGGTAGGAATCAGCCCCAGCATTTT
TRBD1	TRBV28	TRBJ2-3	NA	CASASIQGRTDTQYF	TGTGCCAGCGCGTCAATACAGGGGCGCACAGATACGCAGTATTTT
TRBD1	TRBV6-2/TRBV6-3	TRBJ1-5	NA	CASTQGARNQPQHF	TGTGCCAGCACCCAGGGGGCGCGGAATCAGCCCCAGCATTTT
NA	TRBV6-6	TRBJ2-1	few	CASIEPGGPHNEQFF	TGTGCCAGCATCGAGCCCGGGGGGCCCCACAATGAGCAGTTCTTC
TRBD2	TRBV15	TRBJ2-1	NA	CATSRLGLAGVKFF	TGTGCCACCAGCAGACTGGGACTAGCGGGGGTAAAGTTCTTC
NA	TRBV28	TRBJ2-2	NA	CASGGQPGELFF	TGTGCCAGCGGAGGACAGCCCGGGGAGCTGTTTTTT
NA	TRBV7-9	TRBJ2-3	few	CASSALGAQYF	TGTGCCAGCAGCGCACTAGGGGCGCAGTATTTT
TRBD1	TRBV28	TRBJ1-3	NA	CASSWGQGGNTIYF	TGTGCCAGCAGTTGGGGACAGGGTGGAAACACCATATATTTT
TRBD1	TRBV4-3	TRBJ2-3	NA	CASSQEPGQGATDTQYF	TGCGCCAGCAGCCAAGAGCCGGGACAGGGGGCAACAGATACGCAGTATTTT
NA	TRBV6-2/TRBV6-3	TRBJ1-2	NA	CASSWPGHDNYGYTF	TGTGCCAGCAGTTGGCCGGGACACGATAACTATGGCTACACCTTC
NA	TRBV7-2	TRBJ2-3	few	CASRAGGHTDTQYF	TGTGCCAGCAGAGCCGGGGGGCACACAGATACGCAGTATTTT
NA	TRBV12-3/TRBV12-4	TRBJ1-6	NA	CASGGLRSPLHF	TGTGCCAGCGGGGGGCTGCGGTCACCCCTCCACTTT
NA	TRBV4-1	TRBJ2-5	NA	CASSQVFGLGETQYF	TGCGCCAGCAGCCAAGTATTCGGGCTAGGGGAGACCCAGTACTTC
NA	TRBV12-3/TRBV12-4	TRBJ2-3	NA	CASTTALGGTDTQYF	TGTGCCAGCACGACAGCTTTGGGGGGCACAGATACGCAGTATTTT
NA	TRBV9	TRBJ2-1	few	CASSVGPNNEQFF	TGTGCCAGCAGCGTCGGACCGAACAATGAGCAGTTCTTC
TRBD1	TRBV6-2/TRBV6-3	TRBJ2-3	few	CASSYSPGQGPDTQYF	TGTGCCAGCAGTTATTCCCCGGGACAGGGCCCAGATACGCAGTATTTT
TRBD2	TRBV18	TRBJ2-5	few	CASSPQLAGGQETQYF	TGTGCCAGCTCACCACAACTAGCGGGGGGCCAAGAGACCCAGTACTTC
NA	TRBV7-2	TRBJ1-1	NA	CASSPGGSSTEAFF	TGTGCCAGCAGCCCCGGCGGGTCGAGCACTGAAGCTTTCTTT
NA	TRBV6-2/TRBV6-3	TRBJ1-5	NA	CASTTGPQPQHF	TGTGCCAGCACCACGGGCCCTCAGCCCCAGCATTTT
TRBD1	TRBV5-6	TRBJ2-5	few	CASSLATGVETQYF	TGTGCCAGCAGCTTGGCGACAGGGGTGGAGACCCAGTACTTC
NA	TRBV24-1	TRBJ1-4	few	CATSDSSPTAKLFF	TGTGCCACCAGTGATTCATCCCCAACGGCAAAACTGTTTTTT
NA	TRBV4-1	TRBJ1-1	many	CASSQDPNSDMNTEAFF	TGCGCCAGCAGCCAAGATCCGAACAGCGATATGAACACTGAAGCTTTCTTT
TRBD1	TRBV7-9	TRBJ2-1	NA	CASSAGQGAYNEQFF	TGTGCCAGCAGCGCGGGACAGGGAGCCTACAATGAGCAGTTCTTC
TRBD2	TRBV7-9	TRBJ2-5	NA	CASRLAGAQETQYF	TGTGCCAGCAGACTAGCGGGGGCCCAAGAGACCCAGTACTTC
NA	TRBV29-1	TRBJ1-2	few	CSVEGGYTF	TGCAGCGTTGAAGGTGGCTACACCTTC
NA	TRBV12-3/TRBV12-4	TRBJ2-5	many	CASSWLGETQYF	TGTGCCAGCAGTTGGCTCGGAGAGACCCAGTACTTC
NA	TRBV7-6	TRBJ2-7	few	CASSPRDNYEQYF	TGTGCCAGCAGCCCCCGGGACAACTACGAGCAGTACTTC
TRBD1	TRBV20-1	TRBJ1-2	NA	CSVPEGGSRRGYTF	TGCAGTGTCCCGGAAGGGGGCAGCCGGCGAGGCTACACCTTC
NA	TRBV14	TRBJ2-1	many	CASSQYTGGSSSYNEQFF	TGTGCCAGCAGCCAATATACGGGCGGTTCGAGCTCCTACAATGAGCAGTTCTTC
NA	TRBV25-1	TRBJ2-5	NA	CASSPPGSVGLTQYF	TGTGCCAGCAGTCCGCCAGGGTCCGTCGGTTTGACCCAGTACTTC
NA	TRBV9	TRBJ2-5	few	CARATADPGETQYF	TGTGCCAGGGCCACAGCCGATCCGGGAGAGACCCAGTACTTC
TRBD2	TRBV7-2	TRBJ2-3	few	CASSPGTSADTQYF	TGTGCCAGCAGCCCCGGGACTAGCGCAGATACGCAGTATTTT
NA	TRBV6-6	TRBJ2-3	few	CASSRGAGDTQYF	TGTGCCAGCAGTAGGGGGGCCGGGGATACGCAGTATTTT
NA	TRBV5-1	TRBJ1-6	few	CASSGTGSNNSPLHF	TGCGCCAGCAGCGGAACTGGCAGTAATAATTCACCCCTCCACTTT
NA	TRBV6-5	TRBJ1-2	few	CASSPGRNYGYTF	TGTGCCAGCAGTCCAGGACGGAACTATGGCTACACCTTC
NA	TRBV12-3/TRBV12-4	TRBJ2-3	few	CASTPPGADTDTQYF	TGTGCCAGCACTCCTCCGGGGGCGGACACAGATACGCAGTATTTT
NA	TRBV6-5	TRBJ2-1	few	CASRHGQYNEQFF	TGTGCCAGCAGGCACGGACAGTACAATGAGCAGTTCTTC
TRBD2	TRBV15	TRBJ2-1	few	CASRAGGRDEQFF	TGTGCCTCCAGGGCGGGGGGGCGTGATGAGCAGTTCTTC
NA	TRBV12-3/TRBV12-4	TRBJ1-2	NA	CASNRGGDYGYTF	TGTGCCAGCAACCGAGGGGGAGACTATGGCTACACCTTC
NA	TRBV7-6	TRBJ2-5	NA	CASSQTGETQYF	TGTGCCAGCAGCCAGACAGGAGAGACCCAGTACTTC
NA	TRBV7-9	TRBJ1-1	NA	CASSFWNTEALF	TGTGCCAGCAGCTTCTGGAACACTGAAGCTTTATTT
NA	TRBV20-1	TRBJ1-4	NA	CSAREQLNEKLFF	TGCAGTGCTAGAGAACAGCTTAATGAAAAACTGTTTTTT
NA	TRBV5-6	TRBJ2-5	NA	CASSLWDIGETQYF	TGTGCCAGCAGCTTGTGGGACATTGGAGAGACCCAGTACTTC
NA	TRBV20-1	TRBJ1-5	NA	CSAQRIGGNQPQHF	TGCAGTGCCCAGAGGATTGGGGGGAATCAGCCCCAGCATTTT
NA	TRBV7-3	TRBJ2-1	NA	CASTVGAGSYNEQFF	TGTGCCAGCACCGTTGGCGCAGGCTCCTACAATGAGCAGTTCTTC
NA	TRBV6-2/TRBV6-3	TRBJ1-2	few	CASSQGSGANYGYTF	TGTGCCAGCAGCCAAGGATCGGGAGCTAACTATGGCTACACCTTC
NA	TRBV23-1	TRBJ2-1	few	CASSQFVQRQFF	TGCGCCAGCAGTCAATTTGTCCAGCGCCAGTTCTTC
TRBD1	TRBV10-3	TRBJ2-3	NA	CAITGQGITDTQYF	TGTGCCATCACTGGACAGGGGATCACAGATACGCAGTATTTT
NA	TRBV27	TRBJ2-2	NA	CASKNRETGELFF	TGTGCCAGTAAAAACCGAGAAACCGGGGAGCTGTTTTTT
TRBD2	TRBV20-1	TRBJ2-1	NA	CSARSERGDYNEQFF	TGCAGTGCTAGATCAGAGCGGGGGGACTACAATGAGCAGTTCTTC
TRBD1	TRBV6-1	TRBJ2-3	NA	CASRRTGGNHPFSTDTQYF	TGTGCCAGCAGAAGGACAGGGGGCAACCACCCCTTCAGCACAGATACGCAGTATTTT